This T cell receptor beta chain was recorded in a study of cytomegalovirus exposure and HLA in healthy donors. Study-level points and caveats: Available immune exposure information was restricted to CMV serostatus only. Altogether, around 160 TCR beta chains were recorded as cytomegalovirus-associated. In an earlier analysis, about 87% or about 30%: the productive usage of most TCR beta V segments.

Remarks on this clone: As yet, its antigen is unknown.

The PCR contained 60 Vbeta and 13 Jbeta primers. Only in-frame clones appear in the TCRdb table, and some are missing; sequencing was by immunoSEQ multiplex PCR. The sample has roughly 160,000 clones; 65% to 85% are singletons. This TCR was sampled from a woman aged 30 to 39 in good health and CMV-seropositive. The sample was PBMCs.

The CDR3 here is CASSLALAGAYEQYF. In DNA form, the CDR3 reads TGTGCCAGCAGCTTAGCACTAGCGGGGGCCTACGAGCAGTACTTC. The genes are TRBV7-2 and TRBJ2-7, with 11 positions matching TRBD2. The V and J ends lost 0 bases and 2 bases, in that order; junction bases with no gene match: 0. The CDR3 sequence is 15 residues long. Looked up from germline, CDR1 is SGHTA and CDR2 is FQGNSA.